This T cell receptor (beta chain) came from a study of blood T cell repertoires in COVID-19. At the level of the study: Sites across the United States, Italy and Spain contributed samples from acute and convalescent COVID-19.

The data were produced by immunoSEQ multiplex PCR, yet TCRdb's version contains in-frame clones alone and is incomplete. The table has roughly 180,000 clones, about 85% seen once; the top ten hold roughly 1.2%. This clone was detected only a few times. The CDR3 length is 13 residues. In germline, CDR1 is LGHDT, CDR2 YNNKEL (reference sequence). Trimming cost V 2 bases and J 10 bases; bases outside gene matches: 1. Sequencing was performed on peripheral blood. The source of this sequence is a man aged 55 to 70 who had recovered from COVID-19. This sequence joins TRBV3-1 (or the pseudogene TRBV3-2) and TRBJ2-1; TRBD2 matches 11 bases. In nucleotides, the CDR3 is TGTGCCAGCAGCCAAAGACTAGCGGGGGAGCAGTTCTTC. Translating gives CASSQRLAGEQFF.